The 13 T cell receptor beta chains presented below share a single source sample, sequenced in a study of T cell changes during pregnancy in multiple sclerosis. Profiled with immunoSEQ multiplex PCR; TCRdb holds only in-frame clones, not every one. The data show approximately 89,000 clones, approximately 94% seen once. Sequencing used peripheral blood, obtained in the third trimester of pregnancy. The source is a female donor with multiple sclerosis, enrolled in a pregnancy study.

The chain couples TRBV7-3 to TRBJ2-7, with 9 bases fitting TRBD1. The V segment lost 6 bases and the J segment 6 bases; nucleotides outside the gene matches: 21. This CDR3 is 18 amino acids long. Germline V CDR1 and CDR2: SGHTA, FQGTGA. This chain's CDR3 is CASRFEIHPGTGTSEQYF. The CDR3 bases are TGTGCCAGCAGGTTCGAAATCCATCCGGGGACAGGGACCTCCGAGCAGTACTTC.

This chain connects TRBV5-6 to TRBJ2-7; 7 bases align to TRBD1. Per the germline V gene, CDR1 is SGHDT and CDR2 is YYEEEE. The CDR3 spans 12 residues. The V segment lost 6 bases and the J segment 6 bases; nucleotides outside the gene matches: 6. The CDR3 reads CASTRDSGEQYF. The CDR3 region has the DNA TGTGCCAGCACCAGGGACAGTGGCGAGCAGTACTTC.

This CDR3 is CATSGRDSGNTIYF. The CDR3 DNA is TGTGCCACCAGCGGCCGGGACAGTGGAAACACCATATATTTT. The chain uses TRBV15 and TRBJ1-3, with 7 nucleotides matching TRBD1. Germline CDR1 is LNHNV and CDR2 is YYDKDF (reference sequence). This CDR3 comprises 14 residues. With V trimmed by 5 bases and J by 3 bases, 4 bases remained unmatched.

The chain has TRBV7-6 and TRBJ1-1, with TRBD1 matching 7 bases. The germline V gene encodes CDR1 SGHVS and CDR2 FNYEAQ. The J segment lost 1 base and the V segment lost 5 bases, leaving 7 bases of the junction unmatched. This CDR3 is built from 15 residues. CDR3 nucleotides: TGTGCCAGCAGCCCCCCAGGGGACAGGAACACTGAAGCTTTCTTT. This gives the protein CASSPPGDRNTEAFF.

The chain joins TRBV29-1 to TRBJ2-2; 7 positions match TRBD2. The CDR3 is 12 residues long. CDR1 and CDR2 from the germline V gene are SQVTM and ANQGSEA. V shed 3 bases and J 5 bases; nucleotides not matched to a gene: 0. The CDR3 is CSVDGGTGELFF. For the CDR3, the DNA is TGCAGCGTTGACGGGGGGACCGGGGAGCTGTTTTTT.

V is TRBV6-1 and J is TRBJ1-3, with D maybe TRBD1 (6 bases). Germline V gene sequence: CDR1 MNHNS, CDR2 SASEGT. The CDR3 is 15 residues long. V gave up 4 bases and J gave up 0 bases, with 10 bases separating them. This CDR3 is CASSGQAGSGNTIYF. CDR3 coding DNA: TGTGCCAGCAGTGGACAGGCTGGCTCTGGAAACACCATATATTTT.

V usage is TRBV19 and J usage is TRBJ1-3, with a weak D call TRBD1 (5 bases). The CDR3 sequence is 16 residues long. CDR1 and CDR2 (germline): LNHDA, SQIVND (reference sequence). With 6 bases removed from V and 0 bases from J, the gap between germline ends came to 15 bases. The CDR3 here is CASSQGSTSSGNTIYF. In DNA, the CDR3 is TGTGCCAGTAGCCAGGGTTCCACAAGCTCTGGAAACACCATATATTTT.

The chain recombines TRBV7-9 with TRBJ2-5, with TRBD2 matching over 11 bases. CDR1 and CDR2 (germline): SEHNR, FQNEAQ (reference sequence). The V gene end was trimmed by 5 bases and the J gene end by 2 bases; junction bases not matched to a gene: 4. This CDR3 contains 15 residues. The CDR3 sequence: CASSAGLAEQETQYF. DNA for the CDR3: TGTGCCAGCAGCGCGGGACTAGCGGAGCAAGAGACCCAGTACTTC.

V is TRBV9 and J is TRBJ1-1; 11 bases match TRBD1. Trimming removed 4 bases from V and 1 base from J; junction bases left unmatched: 6. This CDR3 has 16 amino acids. The germline gives CDR1 SGDLS, CDR2 YYNGEE. The CDR3 DNA reads TGTGCCAGCAGCTTCCGGGACAGGGGGGGGAACACTGAAGCTTTCTTT. It is translated as CASSFRDRGGNTEAFF. Filled out from reference TRBV9 and TRBJ1-1, the complete variable domain reads DSGVTQTPKHLITATGQRVTLRCSPRSGDLSVYWYQQSLDQGLQFLIQYYNGEERAKGNILERFSAQQFPDLHSELNLSSLELGDSALYFCASSFRDRGGNTEAFFGQGTRLTVV.

The J gene is TRBJ1-3, the V gene TRBV7-2; no clear D gene. The CDR3 spans 15 residues. V was pared by 5 bases and J by 0 bases, with 11 bases between. CDR1 SGHTA and CDR2 FQGNSA come from the germline V gene. CDR3 residues: CASSPRVSSGNTIYF. The DNA for the CDR3 is TGTGCCAGCAGCCCGAGGGTCAGCTCTGGAAACACCATATATTTT.

The rearrangement joins TRBV18 to TRBJ1-5; 8 bases are a match to TRBD1. This CDR3 comprises 15 residues. The V gene's germline CDR1 is KGHSH and CDR2 LQKENI. The V and J ends lost 3 bases and 5 bases, in that order; junction bases with no gene match: 6. The CDR3 coding sequence is TGTGCCAGCTCACCCACCATGACAGGGGATCAGCCCCAGCATTTT. Its protein is CASSPTMTGDQPQHF.

In DNA form, the CDR3 reads TGTGCCAGCAGGAGGGGACAGGGGGACACTGAAGCTTTCTTT. This sequence encodes CASRRGQGDTEAFF. This chain links TRBV6-1 with TRBJ1-1; 11 nucleotides align to TRBD1. The length of the CDR3 is 14 residues. Germline V gives CDR1 MNHNS, CDR2 SASEGT. V was clipped by 6 bases and J by 3 bases; unmatched bases: 3.

The V gene is TRBV5-4, the J gene TRBJ1-2, with TRBD1 matching over 9 bases. The CDR3 extends over 15 amino acids. V lost 4 bases, J lost 7 bases, and 11 bases stayed unmatched. CDR1 is SGHNT, CDR2 YYREEE, per germline (reference sequence). Here the CDR3 reads CASSVALQGAGGYTF. The DNA of the CDR3 is TGTGCCAGCAGCGTAGCATTACAGGGGGCGGGTGGCTACACCTTC.